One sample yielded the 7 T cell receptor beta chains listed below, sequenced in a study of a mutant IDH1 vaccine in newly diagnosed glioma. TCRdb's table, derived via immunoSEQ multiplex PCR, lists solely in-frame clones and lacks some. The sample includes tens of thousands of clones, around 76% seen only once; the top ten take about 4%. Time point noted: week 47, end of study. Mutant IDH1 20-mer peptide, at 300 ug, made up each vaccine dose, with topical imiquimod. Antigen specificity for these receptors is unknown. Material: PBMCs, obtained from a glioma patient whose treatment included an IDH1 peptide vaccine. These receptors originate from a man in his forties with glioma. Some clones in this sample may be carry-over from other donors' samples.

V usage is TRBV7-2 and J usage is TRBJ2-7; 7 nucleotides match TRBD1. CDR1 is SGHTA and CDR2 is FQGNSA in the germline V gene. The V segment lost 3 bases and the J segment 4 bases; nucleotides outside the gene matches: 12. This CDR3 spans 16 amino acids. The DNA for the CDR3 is TGTGCCAGCAGCTTCCGATACGGGACAGAAGAATACGAGCAGTACTTC. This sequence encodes CASSFRYGTEEYEQYF.

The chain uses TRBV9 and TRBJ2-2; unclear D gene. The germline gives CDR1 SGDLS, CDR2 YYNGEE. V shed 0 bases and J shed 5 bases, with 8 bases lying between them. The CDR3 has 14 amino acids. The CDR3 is CASSVASMTGELFF. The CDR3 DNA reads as TGTGCCAGCAGCGTAGCTAGTATGACCGGGGAGCTGTTTTTT.

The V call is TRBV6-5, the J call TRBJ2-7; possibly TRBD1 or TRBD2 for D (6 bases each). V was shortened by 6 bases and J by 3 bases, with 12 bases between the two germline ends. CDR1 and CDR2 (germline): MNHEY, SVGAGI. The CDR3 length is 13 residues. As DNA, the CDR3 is TGTGCCAGCAGGGGGGGACAAATCTACGAGCAGTACTTC. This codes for CASRGGQIYEQYF.

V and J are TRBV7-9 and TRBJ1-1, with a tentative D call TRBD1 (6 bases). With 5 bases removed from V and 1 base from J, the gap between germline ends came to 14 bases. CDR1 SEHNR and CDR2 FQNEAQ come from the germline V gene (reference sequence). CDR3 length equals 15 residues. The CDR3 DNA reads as TGTGCCAGCAGCCTACAGGGCTCGGGGAACACTGAAGCTTTCTTT. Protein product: CASSLQGSGNTEAFF.

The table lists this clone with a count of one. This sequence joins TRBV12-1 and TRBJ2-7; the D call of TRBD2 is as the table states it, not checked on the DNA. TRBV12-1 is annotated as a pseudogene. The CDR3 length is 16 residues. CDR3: CASSFFNPGESGEQYF. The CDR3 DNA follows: TGTGCCAGCAGCTTTTTTAATCCGGGGGAATCGGGCGAGCAGTACTTC.

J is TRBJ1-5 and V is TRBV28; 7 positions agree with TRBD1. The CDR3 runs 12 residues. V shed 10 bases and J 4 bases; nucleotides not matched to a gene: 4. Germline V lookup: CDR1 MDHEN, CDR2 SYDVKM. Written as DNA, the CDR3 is TGTGCCACTCAGGGGGGGAATCAGCCCCAGCATTTT. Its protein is CATQGGNQPQHF.

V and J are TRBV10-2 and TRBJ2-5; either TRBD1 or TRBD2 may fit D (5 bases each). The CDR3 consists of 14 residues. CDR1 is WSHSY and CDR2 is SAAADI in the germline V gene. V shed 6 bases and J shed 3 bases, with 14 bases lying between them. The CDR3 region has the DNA TGCGCCAGCAGGATGGGGGTTTGGGAAGAGACCCAGTACTTC. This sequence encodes CASRMGVWEETQYF.